This T cell receptor (beta chain) appears in the sequencing data of a study of shared clonotypes between healthy human individuals. Study context: A donor's plate count was three for CD4 naive and three for CD4 memory; CD8 naive had two and CD8 memory one.

Sequenced by immunoSEQ multiplex PCR; TCRdb stores in-frame clones only, minus some. The profile shows 2 million to 2.5 million clones, about nine tenths of them singletons. J lost 5 bases, V lost 0 bases, and 3 bases had no gene match. Germline values: CDR1 SGHNT, CDR2 YYREEE (reference sequence). The CDR3 extends over 15 amino acids. This TCR derives from a young man in good health. Some clones in this sample may be carry-over from other donors' samples. Sequenced sample: naive CD4+ T cells from PBMCs. The subset is: CD45RA+ positively selected. The V and J genes are TRBV5-4 and TRBJ2-2; 8 bases agree with TRBD1. The CDR3 loop reads CASSLVQGATGELFF. Written as DNA, the CDR3 is TGTGCCAGCAGCTTGGTGCAGGGGGCAACCGGGGAGCTGTTTTTT. The full variable domain, in which reference TRBV5-4 and TRBJ2-2 provide the parts outside the CDR3, is ETGVTQSPTHLIKTRGQQVTLRCSSQSGHNTVSWYQQALGQGPQFIFQYYREEENGRGNFPPRFSGLQFPNYSSELNVNALELDDSALYLCASSLVQGATGELFFGEGSRLTVL.